This record concerns one TCR beta chain sequence. This sample was included in a study of blood T cell repertoires in COVID-19. The protocol was immunoSEQ multiplex PCR, while the TCRdb copy is restricted to in-frame clones and leaves out a portion. Here the sample spans approximately 260,000 clones, 83% being singletons. The CDR3 sequence is 15 residues long. The J segment lost 5 bases and the V segment lost 5 bases, leaving 10 bases of the junction unmatched. Germline CDR1 is SGHAT and CDR2 is FQNNGV. This chain uses TRBV11-2 with TRBJ2-5, with 8 bases lining up with TRBD2. The TCR was taken from a man in his 60s who had recovered from COVID-19. Sequenced sample: peripheral blood. The CDR3 nucleotides read TGTGCCAGCAGCCCTCGGGTAGCGGGGACTGAGACCCAGTACTTC. It encodes CASSPRVAGTETQYF.